Reported below is one T cell receptor beta chain. This specimen comes from a study of blood T cell repertoires in COVID-19. Study-wide background: Researchers got acute and convalescent COVID-19 samples from the United States, Italy and Spain.

Here immunoSEQ multiplex PCR was the method, and the copy in TCRdb shows in-frame clones only, minus some. The sample yields 350,000 to 450,000 clones, around 85% seen once. The CDR3 length is 14 residues. Germline-derived CDR1 and CDR2 are MNHNY and SVGAGI (reference sequence). Trimming pared 3 bases from V and 10 bases from J, leaving 13 bases between. The source is a woman between 18 and 29 years old with acute or convalescent COVID-19. The sequencing sample was made of peripheral blood. This chain links TRBV6-6 with TRBJ1-6; possible D gene TRBD1, 6 bases. CDR3 DNA: TGTGCCAGCAGTTATTCCAGGGGCAGCTCACCCCTCCACTTT. Protein: CASSYSRGSSPLHF.